Below, one TCR beta chain is given with its context. Antigen specificity is unknown. Amplified TCR beta CDR3 regions came from RNA transcripts. First-round RT-PCR with HTBI primers amplified the TCR CDR3 region. TCRdb fed the multiplex PCR reads into MiXCR, producing one record per CDR3 protein. The table records around 580,000 distinct CDR3 sequences, more than 45% of them present only once. This entry comes from a study of T cells in Graves' hyperthyroidism and ophthalmopathy. Points from the study as a whole: Blood held most thyroid clonotypes expanded above 0.001 frequency. Model-based prediction identified ophthalmopathy a median roughly 6.1 months prior to its onset.

The CDR3 spans 16 residues. Germline V lookup: CDR1 SGHTA, CDR2 FQGTGA. These patients, aged 18 to 65, had recently diagnosed hyperthyroidism lasting under 2 months. Orbital computed tomography, thyroid ultrasound, serum thyroxine and TRAb, and clinical symptoms together informed the diagnoses. Input material: peripheral blood or thyroid tissue (not recorded which). The source of this sequence is a woman aged 18-35 years with Graves' hyperthyroidism. The V gene is TRBV7-3, the J gene TRBJ2-7, with D uncertain. The DNA matches TRBJ2-1 better at its end, which makes the J call doubtful. CDR3 in amino acids: CASAPTAVSSYNEQFF. CDR3 in DNA: TGTGCCAGCGCTCCGACTGCCGTTAGCTCCTACAATGAGCAGTTCTTC.